The 29 T cell receptor beta chains reported below all come from one sample, sequenced in a study of regulatory T cells in long-lasting Graves disease. The time point denotes: persistent/refractory GD, antithyroid drugs over 5 years with positive TRAb. Extracted PBMC RNA gave rise to the TCR library. In building TCR beta libraries, iRepertoire HTBI primers were used together with Arm-PCR of CDR3 regions. Each CDR3 protein is one row after TCRdb ran MiXCR on the multiplex PCR reads. The profile covers about 430,000 distinct CDR3 sequences, with over 20% appearing a single time and around 15% taken by the ten largest. Sequences were derived from peripheral blood mononuclear cells (PBMCs), sampled when the disease was refractory, from a patient treated with antithyroid drugs. These receptors all come from a female donor with Graves disease.

The V call is TRBV4-1, the J call TRBJ2-7; D could derive from TRBD1 or TRBD2 (5 bases each). Trimming cost V 0 bases and J 7 bases, with 25 bases left between them. Germline V gene lookup returns CDR1 MGHRA and CDR2 YSYEKL. The CDR3 length is 18 residues. CDR3 sequence: CASSQDKSEWDAEREQYF. The CDR3 nucleotides are TGCGCCAGCAGCCAAGATAAATCGGAGTGGGACGCCGAAAGAGAGCAGTACTTC.

This clonotype turned up a few times. The V gene is TRBV6-2 or TRBV6-3, the J gene TRBJ2-7; TRBD2 might be the D (5 bases). The germline V gene has CDR1 MNHEY and CDR2 SVGEGT. V was cut by 4 bases and J by 0 bases, with 16 bases left in between. The CDR3 spans 16 residues. CDR3 bases: TGTGCCAGCAGTTTAGGCGGTAGCGACCCCTCCTACGAGCAGTACTTC. As protein: CASSLGGSDPSYEQYF.

The J gene is TRBJ1-4, the V gene TRBV7-2; D may be TRBD1 (5 bases). The CDR3 has 14 amino acids. Germline CDR1 is SGHTA and CDR2 is FQGNSA. V was clipped by 2 bases and J by 8 bases, with 12 bases between them. The CDR3 sequence: CASSLRGPEEKLFF. The CDR3 nucleotides are TGTGCCAGCAGCTTACGGGGCCCAGAGGAAAAACTGTTTTTT.

The J gene is TRBJ1-4, the V gene TRBV4-1; D not certain. The CDR3 contains 15 residues. V shed 0 bases and J shed 6 bases, with 11 bases lying between them. Germline V gene lookup returns CDR1 MGHRA and CDR2 YSYEKL. CDR3 sequence reads: CASSQEGRQDEKLFF. The CDR3, as DNA: TGCGCCAGCAGCCAAGAGGGGAGGCAGGATGAAAAACTGTTTTTT.

This clonotype was found many times. The chain couples TRBV2 to TRBJ2-2, with 11 bases that match TRBD2. CDR1 SNHLY and CDR2 FYNNEI come from the germline V gene. This CDR3 comprises 17 residues. V lost 6 bases and J lost 1; bases outside the gene matches: 7. For the CDR3, the DNA is TGTGCCAGCAGGCGCGGGACTAGCGGCCAGAACACCGGGGAGCTGTTTTTT. This gives the protein CASRRGTSGQNTGELFF.

This clonotype has just a few counts. The chain recombines TRBV3-1 with TRBJ2-7, with TRBD1 identical over 7 bases. Trimming cost V 3 bases and J 5 bases; bases outside gene matches: 4. This CDR3 comprises 13 residues. Per the germline V gene, CDR1 is LGHDT and CDR2 is YNNKEL (reference sequence). CDR3 loop: CASSQEQGNEQYF. The CDR3 nucleotides are TGTGCCAGCAGCCAGGAACAGGGGAACGAGCAGTACTTC.

This clonotype was found many times. This chain joins TRBV11-2 and TRBJ2-5; D could derive from TRBD1 or TRBD2 (5 bases each). V lost 5 bases and J lost 1, with 14 bases in between. The CDR3 contains 15 residues. The germline V gene has CDR1 SGHAT and CDR2 FQNNGV. CDR3 DNA sequence: TGTGCCAGCAGCAAGGGACGGACCACCCAAGAGACCCAGTACTTC. It is translated as CASSKGRTTQETQYF.

This clonotype was recorded many times. The rearrangement joins TRBV3-1 to TRBJ2-4; D call uncertain. Per germline, CDR1 LGHDT and CDR2 YNNKEL (reference sequence). The CDR3 is 13 residues long. V was cut by 3 bases and J by 0 bases, with 3 bases left in between. The CDR3 DNA follows: TGTGCCAGCAGCCAGGGAGCCAAAAACATTCAGTACTTC. Its protein is CASSQGAKNIQYF.

A note on this clonotype: This may arise from a read error, as a much more abundant clone is one base away. This chain uses TRBV20-1 with TRBJ2-7, with 9 bases fitting TRBD1. This CDR3 has 15 residues. Germline V gene sequence: CDR1 DFQATT, CDR2 SNEGSKA (reference sequence). In DNA, the CDR3 is TGCGGTGCTATCGGCAGGGACAGGGCCCTCCACGAGCAGTACTTC. It yields the protein CGAIGRDRALHEQYF.

Turning to this clonotype: Relative to the germline gene, one junction end is altered; a read error may explain this. The genes are TRBV7-2 and TRBJ1-1, with D uncertain. From germline, CDR1 is SGHTA and CDR2 FQGNSA. The CDR3 runs 14 residues. CDR3 DNA sequence: TGTGCCAGCAGCTTAGGGCGCAGGAGCACTGAGGCTTTCTTT. Translation: CASSLGRRSTEAFF.

The CDR3 nucleotides read TGCAGTGCCCCCGGAAGGGGGCATCAGCCCCAGCATTTT. Residues: CSAPGRGHQPQHF. The rearrangement joins TRBV20-1 to TRBJ1-5; TRBD1 matches at 7 bases. CDR1 DFQATT and CDR2 SNEGSKA come from the germline V gene (reference sequence). V shed 6 bases and J 5 bases; nucleotides not matched to a gene: 7. The CDR3 spans 13 residues.

This clonotype showed up many times. This chain joins TRBV3-1 and TRBJ2-2, with D tentatively TRBD2 (5 bases). The length of the CDR3 is 16 residues. The V end was cut by 0 bases, the J end by 2 bases, with 10 bases between. CDR1 and CDR2 (germline): LGHDT, YNNKEL (reference sequence). This CDR3 reads CASSQDRLINTGELFF. The DNA of the CDR3 is TGTGCCAGCAGCCAAGACCGACTAATAAACACCGGGGAGCTGTTTTTT.

The chain couples TRBV4-1 to TRBJ2-6, with 7 nucleotides matching TRBD2. The CDR3 runs to 16 residues. Germline CDR1 reads MGHRA; CDR2 reads YSYEKL. With 4 bases clipped from V and 9 bases from J, the junction kept 12 bases outside the gene matches. The CDR3 coding sequence is TGCGCCAGCAGCCTAAGATGGGAGGGGAAAGTCAACGTCCTGACTTTC. This sequence encodes CASSLRWEGKVNVLTF.

The chain couples TRBV20-1 to TRBJ2-3; D gene unclear. CDR3 length: 11 amino acids. The germline V gene encodes CDR1 DFQATT and CDR2 SNEGSKA (reference sequence). Trimming left V 3 bases short and J 6 bases short, with 7 bases between. CDR3 loop: CSASDRDTQYF. CDR3 bases: TGCAGTGCTAGTGATCGTGATACGCAGTATTTT.

The V gene is TRBV20-1, the J gene TRBJ1-5; D ambiguous. CDR1 is DFQATT and CDR2 is SNEGSKA in the germline V gene (reference sequence). Trimming stripped 7 bases from V and 0 bases from J, with 22 bases between. The CDR3 has 17 residues. DNA for the CDR3: TGCAGTGTCAGTCATGCCGGGAAACATTATAGCAATCAGCCCCAGCATTTT. This gives the protein CSVSHAGKHYSNQPQHF.

The rearrangement joins TRBV30 to TRBJ1-5; possible D gene TRBD1, 5 bases. CDR3 length: 16 residues. Germline V gives CDR1 GTSNPN, CDR2 SVGIG (reference sequence). The V end was cut by 1 base, the J end by 0 bases, with 13 bases between. CDR3 sequence reads: CAWSGADITSNQPQHF. CDR3 bases: TGTGCCTGGAGTGGGGCGGACATCACTAGCAATCAGCCCCAGCATTTT. The full variable domain, in which reference TRBV30 and TRBJ1-5 provide the parts outside the CDR3, is SQTIHQWPATLVQPVGSPLSLECTVEGTSNPNLYWYRQAAGRGLQLLFYSVGIGQISSEVPQNLSASRPQDRQFILSSKKLLLSDSGFYLCAWSGADITSNQPQHFGDGTRLSIL.

The rearrangement joins TRBV5-1 to TRBJ2-4; the match to TRBD1 covers 8 bases. The CDR3 runs to 15 residues. Germline assignment: CDR1 SGHRS and CDR2 YFSETQ. With V trimmed by 0 bases and J by 7 bases, 6 bases remained unmatched. The CDR3 DNA reads TGCGCCAGCAGCTTGGAGCGACAGGGGACGAACATTCAGTACTTC. This codes for CASSLERQGTNIQYF.

The V and J genes are TRBV28 and TRBJ1-3; a possible D gene is TRBD1 (5 bases). This CDR3 contains 15 residues. CDR1 and CDR2 from the germline V gene are MDHEN and SYDVKM. Deletions cut 6 bases from V and 3 bases from J, with 15 bases between. The CDR3 reads CASSLTGESGNTIYF. As DNA, the CDR3 is TGTGCCAGCAGCTTAACAGGAGAAAGTGGAAACACCATATATTTT.

This clonotype was seen only a few times. It is likely a read error, because the conserved phenylalanine at the end of the CDR3 is missing. V gene TRBV20-1 combines with J gene TRBJ1-1; D ambiguous. Per germline, CDR1 DFQATT and CDR2 SNEGSKA (reference sequence). With 0 bases removed from V and 5 bases from J, the gap between germline ends came to 16 bases. The CDR3 covers 15 residues. CDR3 in DNA: TGCAGTGCTAGAGATGGGAGGGTGGGTGATACTGAAGCTTTCTCT. Amino acid sequence: CSARDGRVGDTEAFS.

In this sample, this clonotype turned up many times. The rearrangement uses TRBV6-1 and TRBJ2-7; 7 bases fit TRBD2. V dropped 2 bases and J dropped 0; count of bases not matched to a gene: 4. Per germline, CDR1 MNHNS and CDR2 SASEGT. The CDR3 length is 15 residues. The CDR3 spells CASSELGGSSYEQYF. DNA of the CDR3: TGTGCCAGCAGTGAATTGGGGGGGTCCTCCTACGAGCAGTACTTC.

V is TRBV20-1 and J is TRBJ2-3; D unclear. From germline, CDR1 is DFQATT and CDR2 SNEGSKA (reference sequence). The CDR3 extends over 13 amino acids. Trimming took 4 bases from V and 0 from J, leaving 8 bases between them. The CDR3 nucleotides are TGCAGTGCTACTTTAGAGAGCACAGATACGCAGTATTTT. It yields the protein CSATLESTDTQYF.

This clonotype was seen a few times. This chain connects TRBV7-3 to TRBJ2-1; D is perhaps TRBD2 (6 bases). V dropped 0 bases and J dropped 4 bases, with 19 bases sitting between them. In germline, CDR1 is SGHTA, CDR2 FQGTGA. This CDR3 spans 18 amino acids. The DNA for the CDR3 is TGTGCCAGCAGCTTAACGCTTAGCTCGGCGGGAACTTACAATGAGCAGTTCTTC. Encoded protein: CASSLTLSSAGTYNEQFF. The variable domain in full, completed from reference TRBV7-3 and TRBJ2-1, reads GAGVSQTPSNKVTEKGKYVELRCDPISGHTALYWYRQSLGQGPEFLIYFQGTGAADDSGLPNDRFFAVRPEGSVSTLKIQRTERGDSAVYLCASSLTLSSAGTYNEQFFGPGTRLTVL.

This chain connects TRBV2 to TRBJ2-3, with 12 positions matching TRBD2. CDR1 is SNHLY, CDR2 FYNNEI, per germline. The CDR3 loop spans 16 amino acids. After removal of 0 bases from V and 7 bases from J, the junction contained 5 bases not matched to a gene. CDR3 region: CASSEARLAGVNTQYF. The CDR3 nucleotides are TGTGCCAGCAGTGAAGCAAGACTAGCGGGAGTAAATACGCAGTATTTT.

This clonotype showed up just a few times. This chain links TRBV27 with TRBJ2-7; D gene uncertain. The CDR3 runs 14 residues. V shed 0 bases and J shed 0 bases, with 6 bases lying between them. In germline, CDR1 is MNHEY, CDR2 SMNVEV (reference sequence). The CDR3 DNA sequence: TGTGCCAGCAGTTTATCATCCAACTCCTACGAGCAGTACTTC. Translated: CASSLSSNSYEQYF.

There are many counts of this clonotype. The chain couples TRBV7-9 to TRBJ1-2; 9 bases fit TRBD1. The CDR3 runs to 15 residues. J was trimmed by 4 bases and V by 5 bases; bases with no gene match: 8. The germline V gene encodes CDR1 SEHNR and CDR2 FQNEAQ (reference sequence). DNA of the CDR3: TGTGCCAGCAGCCTGTCGGGACAGGGAAGCTATGGCTACACCTTC. Protein: CASSLSGQGSYGYTF.

The chain recombines TRBV19 with TRBJ1-6; D not certain. The CDR3 is 18 amino acids. V lost 2 bases and J lost 6, with 20 bases in between. Germline V CDR1 and CDR2: LNHDA, SQIVND (reference sequence). The CDR3 loop reads CASSIRPPPGSFNSPLHF. The CDR3 DNA follows: TGTGCCAGTAGTATACGCCCTCCGCCCGGGTCGTTTAATTCACCCCTCCACTTT.

A few counts support this clonotype. For the CDR3, the DNA is TGCGCCAGCAGCTTAGAGCGGGAGGGCCTGGGCATTCAGTACTTC. Its protein product is CASSLEREGLGIQYF. The chain couples TRBV5-1 to TRBJ2-4; 10 positions agree with TRBD2. The CDR3 is 15 residues long. Per germline, CDR1 SGHRS and CDR2 YFSETQ. V gave up 2 bases and J gave up 9 bases; unmatched junction bases: 8.

The sample holds many counts of this clonotype. The V and J genes are TRBV11-1 and TRBJ2-1; TRBD2 matches 7 bases. The germline CDR1 and CDR2 sequences are SGHAT and FQDESV (reference sequence). V gave up 4 bases and J gave up 7 bases; unmatched junction bases: 7. This CDR3 has 14 residues. CDR3 sequence reads: CASSYSGNRNEQFF. CDR3 sequence (DNA): TGTGCCAGCAGCTACAGCGGGAACAGAAATGAGCAGTTCTTC.

This clonotype was counted many times. The chain employs TRBV6-6 and TRBJ2-7; no clear D gene. Trimming stripped 0 bases from V and 7 bases from J, with 13 bases between. The CDR3 is 14 residues long. CDR1 MNHNY and CDR2 SVGAGI come from the germline V gene (reference sequence). The CDR3 spells CASSYSTIRLEQYF. The CDR3 nucleotides are TGTGCCAGCAGTTACTCGACGATTCGGTTGGAGCAGTACTTC.